This is a list of T cell receptor beta chains from one sample in a study of blood T cell repertoires in COVID-19. Only in-frame clones appear in the TCRdb table, and some are missing; sequencing was by immunoSEQ multiplex PCR. This table has 200,000 or so clones, about 87% appearing once. Sequencing used PBMCs or T cells enriched from blood (not recorded which). The receptors originated from a woman in her thirties who had recovered from COVID-19. Each CDR3 is given with its conserved first and last residue. D genes are given only for firm matches. Size values are once, few and many counts, or a class for expanded clones, and some rows have none.

D gene	J gene	clone size	V gene	CDR3 protein	CDR3 DNA
TRBD1	TRBJ1-4	.	TRBV6-5	CASSYRTGDNEKLFF	TGTGCCAGCAGTTACAGGACAGGGGACAATGAAAAACTGTTTTTT
TRBD1	TRBJ2-7	.	TRBV5-1	CASSRDRGDLEQYF	TGCGCCAGCAGCCGGGACAGGGGGGATCTCGAGCAGTACTTC
TRBD1	TRBJ1-2	once	TRBV10-1	CASSEEDRGWIGYTF	TGCGCCAGCAGTGAGGAGGACAGGGGGTGGATTGGCTACACCTTC
.	TRBJ1-6	few	TRBV7-9	CASSPLEGVISPLHF	TGTGCCAGCAGCCCCTTAGAGGGGGTTATTTCACCCCTCCACTTT
.	TRBJ2-1	once	TRBV10-3	CAIRRQGSRANEQFF	TGTGCCATCAGAAGGCAGGGGAGCCGTGCCAATGAGCAGTTCTTC
.	TRBJ1-1	.	TRBV7-2	CASSFSIGAFF	TGTGCCAGCAGCTTTTCGATCGGGGCTTTCTTT
.	TRBJ1-5	.	TRBV7-9	CASSLVGDNQPQHF	TGTGCCAGCAGCTTAGTAGGGGACAATCAGCCCCAGCATTTT
.	TRBJ1-1	.	TRBV6-5	CASSYAGIGAFF	TGTGCCAGCAGTTACGCAGGGATCGGAGCTTTCTTT
.	TRBJ2-3	once	TRBV3-1/TRBV3-2	CASSQGRVYTDTQYF	TGTGCCAGCAGCCAAGGGAGGGTTTACACAGATACGCAGTATTTT
.	TRBJ2-5	.	TRBV4-1	CASSQVSRGQETQYF	TGCGCCAGCAGCCAAGTTTCCCGGGGACAAGAGACCCAGTACTTC